This T cell receptor (beta chain) was sequenced in a study of blood T cell repertoires in COVID-19. Study-level background: The analysed material was cDNA or gDNA that came from T cells, B-cell-depleted T cells, or PBMCs.

Germline trimming cut 0 bases from V and 1 base from J; bases unmatched to any gene: 6. This CDR3 is 17 amino acids long. Germline V CDR1 and CDR2: LGHDT, YNNKEL (reference sequence). In the authors' methods: Amplification with reference gene primers provided the estimates of nucleated cell counts. The table came from immunoSEQ multiplex PCR; TCRdb's copy has only in-frame clones and leaves some out. The V and J calls and clone size were taken over from that table, and D and trimming were inferred from the DNA. This sample has fewer than 95,000 clones, with around 86% found just once. The sequencing input was peripheral blood. The source of this sequence is a man aged 45-65 years with active or convalescent COVID-19. This chain joins TRBV3-1 (or the pseudogene TRBV3-2) and TRBJ2-3, with 8 bases matching TRBD2. In DNA, the CDR3 is TGTGCCAGCAGCCAAGATTTCGCGGGGGGCGGCACAGATACGCAGTATTTT. It encodes CASSQDFAGGGTDTQYF.